This T cell receptor (beta chain) was observed in a study of radiation and T cells in renal cell carcinoma. The CDR3 runs to 12 residues. In germline, CDR1 is SGHRS, CDR2 YFSETQ. V gave up 7 bases and J gave up 2 bases, with 9 bases separating them. The time point denotes: baseline pretreatment blood. Treatment here: 15 Gy SBRT to primary tumor, nephrectomy 4 weeks later. The tumor was a clear cell renal cell carcinoma. Sequencing used immunoSEQ multiplex PCR; TCRdb keeps in-frame clones, though not all of them. This sample carries approximately 100,000 clones, roughly 90% of them seen once, and the ten largest clones take almost 8%.

The sequencing used blood, collected from a patient whose treatment included radiotherapy and nephrectomy. The chain has TRBV5-1 and TRBJ2-5, with D hard to call. The TCR was taken from a man in his fifties with renal cell carcinoma. The CDR3 DNA sequence: TGCGCCAGCCAAGCATCTCAAGAGACCCAGTACTTC. This encodes CASQASQETQYF.